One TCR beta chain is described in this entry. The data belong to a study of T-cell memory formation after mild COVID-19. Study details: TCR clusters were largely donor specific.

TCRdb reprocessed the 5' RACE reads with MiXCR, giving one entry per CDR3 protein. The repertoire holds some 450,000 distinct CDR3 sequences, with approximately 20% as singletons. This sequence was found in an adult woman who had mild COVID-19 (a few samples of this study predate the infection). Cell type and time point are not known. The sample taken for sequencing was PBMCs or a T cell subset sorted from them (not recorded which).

In DNA, the CDR3 is TGTGCCATCAGCGAGGACAGGATGAACACTGAAGCTTTCTTT. Protein sequence: CAISEDRMNTEAFF. The genes are TRBV10-3 and TRBJ1-1; TRBD1 matches 7 bases. Per the germline V gene, CDR1 is ENHRY and CDR2 is SYGVKD. Unmatched junction bases numbered 4, after V lost 6 bases and J lost 0 bases. CDR3 length: 14 residues.